The clone carrying this T cell receptor beta chain came up once. What it recognizes is unknown. CD4+ T cells specific for antigen were expanded with viral peptide pools by the ViraFEST assay before sequencing. Cultured cells yielded isolated CD4+ T cells after approximately nine days. Prior SARS-CoV-2 infection was absent in the vaccine recipients, as shown by negative nucleocapsid antibodies. Every well housed more than 1.5 million PBMC, which grew in culture alongside 8.5 to 10 IU/ml IL-2 and 10 ug/ml peptides. Half the medium was swapped for IL-2 medium on days 3 and 7. This entry belongs to a study of vaccination effects on CD4 cells after COVID-19. Study-wide points: Clones of infection and vaccine origin contracted markedly late after vaccination.

Data came from immunoSEQ multiplex PCR; TCRdb stores just in-frame clones and leaves some out. The sample lists tens of thousands of clones; over 70% were seen once. The germline gives CDR1 SGHRS, CDR2 YFSETQ. This CDR3 has 14 amino acids. V lost 3 bases, J lost 2 bases, and 8 bases lay in between. V usage is TRBV5-1 and J usage is TRBJ2-2; a possible D gene is TRBD1 (5 bases). The sequencing here drew on CD4+ T cells from PBMCs cultured with SARS-CoV-2 spike peptides, taken before COVID-19 vaccination. This receptor was identified in a human donor who received a COVID-19 vaccine. The CDR3 nucleotides read TGCGCCAGCAGCTCACAGGTTAACACCGGGGAGCTGTTTTTT. Protein: CASSSQVNTGELFF.